Only one count was recorded for the clone carrying this TCR beta chain. Antigen: not known. This sample stems from a study of shared clonotypes between healthy human individuals. The junction had 6 bases not matched to a gene; V was cut back by 5 bases and J by 9 bases. CDR1 is MNHNS and CDR2 is SASEGT in the germline V gene. This CDR3 is 15 amino acids long. Overall study results and limits: Compared with memory subsets, naive subsets generally had larger estimated richness. Non-shared clonotypes showed lower generation probabilities than clonotypes common to all four donors.

The protocol was immunoSEQ multiplex PCR, while the TCRdb copy is restricted to in-frame clones and leaves out a portion. This sample has more than 2,000,000 clones, with more than 80% found just once. The sequence came from a man younger than 30 in good health. Source material: naive CD4+ T cells sorted from blood. The sample's subset: CD45RA+ positively selected. The rearrangement links TRBV6-1 to TRBJ1-6; 11 bases line up with TRBD1. Written as DNA, the CDR3 is TGTGCCAGCAGTTCGGGACAGGGGGATAGTTCACCCCTCCACTTT. Residues: CASSSGQGDSSPLHF.